The 15 T cell receptor beta chains listed next were all sequenced from one sample in a study of cytomegalovirus exposure and HLA in healthy donors. PCR used 60 Vbeta primers and 13 Jbeta primers. Generated by immunoSEQ multiplex PCR, the TCRdb table keeps only in-frame clones and is missing some. The table records some 150,000 clones, around 80% of them present only once. Sequences were obtained from PBMCs. The receptors were sampled from a woman between 50 and 59 years old in good health and CMV-seropositive.

This chain links TRBV7-9 with TRBJ2-5; 9 bases map to TRBD2. The length of the CDR3 is 15 residues. Trimming took 5 bases from V and 2 from J; bases not matched to a gene: 6. Germline V lookup: CDR1 SEHNR, CDR2 FQNEAQ (reference sequence). CDR3 nucleotide sequence: TGTGCCAGCAGCCCGCGGGGGGGGATACAAGAGACCCAGTACTTC. This codes for CASSPRGGIQETQYF.

The chain uses TRBV6-1 and TRBJ1-4; D uncertain. CDR3 length equals 15 residues. V lost 6 bases, J lost 5 bases, and 16 bases lay in between. Germline CDR1 and CDR2: MNHNS and SASEGT. The CDR3 loop is CASSHSAGENEKLFF. The CDR3 coding sequence is TGTGCCAGCAGCCATTCGGCCGGAGAGAATGAAAAACTGTTTTTT.

This chain joins TRBV5-1 and TRBJ2-4, with 8 nucleotides matching TRBD1. Germline values: CDR1 SGHRS, CDR2 YFSETQ. The trim removed 4 bases at V and 3 bases at J, leaving 6 bases unmatched. The CDR3 runs to 15 residues. Here the CDR3 reads CASSPETGVKNIQYF. CDR3 nucleotides: TGCGCCAGCAGCCCCGAGACAGGGGTCAAAAACATTCAGTACTTC.

J is TRBJ1-5 and V is TRBV15, with D uncertain. Trimming removed 0 bases from V and 4 bases from J, with 7 bases in between. This CDR3 spans 14 amino acids. Germline loops: CDR1 LNHNV, CDR2 YYDKDF (reference sequence). CDR3: CATSRDPSNQPQHF. The DNA of the CDR3 is TGTGCCACCAGCAGAGATCCGTCGAATCAGCCCCAGCATTTT.

A few counts support this clone. The chain uses TRBV9 and TRBJ1-4; 8 bases match TRBD1. J gave up 1 base and V 7 bases, and 3 bases lay outside the gene matches. The germline gives CDR1 SGDLS, CDR2 YYNGEE. The CDR3 spans 14 residues. The CDR3, as DNA: TGTGCCAGCGGACAGGGAGTAACTAATGAAAAACTGTTTTTT. It specifies CASGQGVTNEKLFF.

The rearrangement joins TRBV6-5 to TRBJ1-2, with 8 bases matching TRBD1. Germline values: CDR1 MNHEY, CDR2 SVGAGI. CDR3 length: 15 amino acids. With V trimmed by 6 bases and J by 6 bases, 12 bases remained unmatched. This CDR3 reads CASSPSGGRGHGYTF. The CDR3 DNA reads TGTGCCAGCAGCCCCTCAGGGGGCAGAGGACATGGCTACACCTTC.

This clone is a singleton in its sample. The chain links TRBV9 to TRBJ2-3; TRBD2 matches 8 bases. V dropped 1 base and J dropped 2; count of bases not matched to a gene: 3. The germline CDR1 and CDR2 sequences are SGDLS and YYNGEE. This CDR3 spans 15 amino acids. Written as DNA, the CDR3 is TGTGCCAGCAGCGTAACGGGGGGGCTCACAGATACGCAGTATTTT. The encoded protein is CASSVTGGLTDTQYF.

This rearrangement joins TRBV7-9 to TRBJ1-2; D may be TRBD1 (5 bases). From germline, CDR1 is SEHNR and CDR2 FQNEAQ (reference sequence). Trimming took 4 bases from V and 13 from J, leaving 16 bases between them. This CDR3 region has 12 residues. CDR3 DNA: TGTGCCAGCAGCTCCGGGAGGGGTGACGGCACCTTC. Translating it yields CASSSGRGDGTF.

This clone was counted between two and nine times. The chain recombines TRBV6-5 with TRBJ1-4, with a tentative D call TRBD1 (6 bases). The CDR3 is 15 amino acids. The V gene's germline CDR1 is MNHEY and CDR2 SVGAGI. V lost 6 bases, J lost 11 bases, and 22 bases lay in between. CDR3: CASRQFTGLEGKLFF. In nucleotides, the CDR3 is TGTGCCAGCAGGCAATTTACAGGGCTCGAGGGGAAACTGTTTTTT.

The CDR3 reads CASSLVAGKTGELFF. CDR3 bases: TGTGCCAGCAGCTTGGTAGCGGGGAAGACCGGGGAGCTGTTTTTT. This sequence joins TRBV7-2 and TRBJ2-2, with TRBD2 matching 8 bases. The CDR3 length is 15 residues. In germline, CDR1 is SGHTA, CDR2 FQGNSA. The J segment lost 5 bases and the V segment lost 3 bases, leaving 5 bases of the junction unmatched.

Concerning this clone itself: The junction and the germline gene differ at one end; a read error may be behind it. Different DNA sequences within this sample yield the same CDR3. The chain's CDR3 is CASSLAGHNEQFF. CDR3 coding DNA: TGTGCCAGCAGCTTGGCGGGCCACAACGAGCAGTTCTTC. The gene calls are TRBV7-3 and TRBJ2-1; D might be TRBD2 (5 bases). Germline values: CDR1 SGHTA, CDR2 FQGTGA. This CDR3 has 13 residues.

The chain combines TRBV30 with TRBJ2-6; weak D call: TRBD1 (6 bases). The germline gives CDR1 GTSNPN, CDR2 SVGIG (reference sequence). The CDR3 length is 16 residues. Trimming left V 4 bases short and J 0 bases short, with 13 bases between. The CDR3 sequence: CAWNRQALSGANVLTF. For the CDR3, the DNA is TGTGCCTGGAACAGACAGGCTCTCTCTGGGGCCAACGTCCTGACTTTC.

This chain connects TRBV15 to TRBJ1-3; D is perhaps TRBD1 (5 bases). Germline CDR1 and CDR2: LNHNV and YYDKDF (reference sequence). This CDR3 is built from 14 residues. V lost 3 bases and J 4 bases, leaving 10 bases between the germline ends. This CDR3 is CATSRGLPGNTIYF. CDR3 in DNA: TGTGCCACCAGCAGGGGACTGCCAGGAAACACCATATATTTT.

V gene TRBV18 combines with J gene TRBJ2-7; TRBD1 matches 7 bases. Germline loops: CDR1 KGHSH, CDR2 LQKENI. CDR3 length equals 15 residues. The V gene end was trimmed by 1 base and the J gene end by 2 bases; junction bases not matched to a gene: 5. CDR3 residues: CASSPRDTGAYEQYF. The CDR3 coding sequence is TGTGCCAGCTCACCACGCGATACAGGGGCCTACGAGCAGTACTTC.

V gene TRBV6-1 combines with J gene TRBJ2-1, with D possibly being TRBD2 (5 bases). Trimming removed 8 bases from V and 5 bases from J, with 13 bases in between. The length of the CDR3 is 13 residues. Germline V CDR1 and CDR2: MNHNS, SASEGT. The CDR3 bases are TGTGCCAGCGCGGGCAGTTGGGACAATGAGCAGTTCTTC. The encoded protein is CASAGSWDNEQFF.